The entry that follows covers one T cell receptor beta chain sequence. The data belong to a study of blood T cell repertoires in COVID-19. Study as a whole: The United States, Italy and Spain provided the acute and convalescent COVID-19 samples. PBMCs, B-cell-depleted T cells, or T cells provided the cDNA or gDNA that made up the material.

Original processing methods: The assay estimated nucleated cells by amplifying reference gene primers. Generated by immunoSEQ multiplex PCR, the TCRdb table keeps only in-frame clones and is missing some. That table gives V, J and clone size, and the DNA gave D and trimming. Among about 260,000 clones, around 90% were seen once, and the ten largest hold 3.7%. In germline, CDR1 is MNHEY, CDR2 SMNVEV (reference sequence). With 6 bases clipped from V and 0 bases from J, the junction kept 1 base outside the gene matches. The CDR3 is made up of 13 amino acids. The sequencing sample was made of peripheral blood. The chain joins TRBV27 to TRBJ1-1; 7 nucleotides match TRBD1. The receptor's source is a woman between 40 and 50 years old with acute or convalescent COVID-19. In nucleotides, the CDR3 is TGTGCCAGCAGAACAGGGGTGAACACTGAAGCTTTCTTT. Encoded protein: CASRTGVNTEAFF.